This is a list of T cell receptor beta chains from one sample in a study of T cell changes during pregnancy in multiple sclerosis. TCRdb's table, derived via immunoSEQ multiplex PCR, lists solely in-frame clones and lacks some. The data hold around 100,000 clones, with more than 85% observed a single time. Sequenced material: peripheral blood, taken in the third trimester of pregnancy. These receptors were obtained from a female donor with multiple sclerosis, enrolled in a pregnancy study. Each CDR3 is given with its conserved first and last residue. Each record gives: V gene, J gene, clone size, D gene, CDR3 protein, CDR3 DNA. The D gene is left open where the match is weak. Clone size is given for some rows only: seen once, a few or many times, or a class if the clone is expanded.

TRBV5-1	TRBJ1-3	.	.	CASSLDSTSGNTIYF	TGCGCCAGCAGCTTGGACAGTACCTCTGGAAACACCATATATTTT
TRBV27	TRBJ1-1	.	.	CASSLGQSGEAFF	TGTGCCAGCAGTCTAGGACAGTCCGGTGAAGCTTTCTTT
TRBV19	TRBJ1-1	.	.	CASSITANTEAFF	TGTGCCAGTAGTATTACAGCAAACACTGAAGCTTTCTTT
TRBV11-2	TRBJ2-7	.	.	CASSLDHTGAYEQYF	TGTGCCAGCAGCTTAGATCATACGGGGGCCTACGAGCAGTACTTC
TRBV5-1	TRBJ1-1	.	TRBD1	CASSLVTGTGHAEAFF	TGCGCCAGCAGCCTGGTAACTGGGACAGGGCACGCTGAAGCTTTCTTT
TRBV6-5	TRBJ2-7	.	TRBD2	CASSWGLLTSSYEQYF	TGTGCCAGTAGTTGGGGACTATTAACAAGCTCCTACGAGCAGTACTTC
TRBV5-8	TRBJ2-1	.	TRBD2	CASSFGLAAYNEQFF	TGTGCCAGCAGCTTTGGACTAGCAGCCTACAATGAGCAGTTCTTC
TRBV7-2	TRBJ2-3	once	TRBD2	CASRLSGGYTDTQYF	TGTGCCAGCAGGTTGAGCGGGGGATACACAGATACGCAGTATTTT
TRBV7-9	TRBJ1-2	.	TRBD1	CASSPGSGGYGYTF	TGTGCCAGCAGCCCGGGGTCAGGGGGCTATGGCTACACCTTC
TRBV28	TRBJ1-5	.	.	CASSFEGGPNQPQHF	TGTGCCAGCAGTTTCGAAGGGGGACCCAATCAGCCCCAGCATTTT
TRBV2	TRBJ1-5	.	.	CASSHGLDQPQHF	TGTGCCAGCAGTCACGGGTTGGATCAGCCCCAGCATTTT
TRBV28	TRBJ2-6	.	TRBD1	CASSWDSSSRANVLTF	TGTGCCAGCAGTTGGGACAGCAGCTCTCGGGCCAACGTCCTGACTTTC
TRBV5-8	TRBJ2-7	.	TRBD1	CASSLLVMLRTGSYEQYF	TGTGCCAGCAGCTTACTGGTGATGTTGCGGACAGGGTCCTACGAGCAGTACTTC
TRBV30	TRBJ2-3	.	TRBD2	CAWSAGGGDTQYF	TGTGCCTGGAGTGCGGGAGGAGGAGATACGCAGTATTTT
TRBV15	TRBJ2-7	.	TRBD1	CATSRVILRQGYEQYF	TGTGCCACCAGCAGAGTAATTTTGAGACAGGGATACGAGCAGTACTTC
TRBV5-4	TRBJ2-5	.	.	CASSFGSGTQETQYF	TGTGCCAGCAGCTTTGGGTCAGGGACTCAAGAGACCCAGTACTTC
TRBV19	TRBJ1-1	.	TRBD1	CASIPGQGLSLLEAFF	TGTGCCAGTATCCCGGGACAGGGGCTCTCCCTCCTAGAAGCTTTCTTT
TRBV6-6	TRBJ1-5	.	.	CASSYGGRVGNQPQHF	TGTGCCAGCAGTTACGGAGGGAGGGTTGGCAATCAGCCCCAGCATTTT
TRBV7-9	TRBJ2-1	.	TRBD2	CASSLRRETYNEQFF	TGTGCCAGCAGCTTGCGGCGGGAGACATACAATGAGCAGTTCTTC
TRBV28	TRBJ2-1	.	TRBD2	CASSLSRLADTSSYNEQFF	TGTGCCAGCAGTTTGAGTAGACTAGCGGACACAAGCTCCTACAATGAGCAGTTCTTC
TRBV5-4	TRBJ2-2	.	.	CASSLESSAGELFF	TGTGCCAGCAGCTTGGAATCTAGCGCCGGGGAGCTGTTTTTT
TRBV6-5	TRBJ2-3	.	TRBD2	CASSYAGGRTDTQYF	TGTGCCAGCAGTTACGCGGGGGGCAGAACAGATACGCAGTATTTT
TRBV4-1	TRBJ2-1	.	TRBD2	CASSPPSGSYNEQFF	TGCGCCAGCAGCCCTCCTAGCGGGAGTTATAATGAGCAGTTCTTC
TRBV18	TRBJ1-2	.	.	CASSPVYTNYGYTF	TGTGCCAGCTCACCCGTTTATACTAACTATGGCTACACCTTC
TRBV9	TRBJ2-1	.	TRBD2	CASSVEATSLSHEQFF	TGTGCCAGCAGCGTAGAGGCGACTAGCTTGTCCCATGAGCAGTTCTTC
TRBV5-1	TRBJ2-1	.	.	CASSLASTDNEQFF	TGCGCCAGCAGCTTGGCGTCTACAGACAATGAGCAGTTCTTC
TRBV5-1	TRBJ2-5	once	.	CASSLSQLEETQYF	TGCGCCAGCAGCTTATCACAGTTGGAAGAGACCCAGTACTTC
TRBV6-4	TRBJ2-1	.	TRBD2	CASSFAGGPGYNEQFF	TGTGCCAGCAGTTTTGCGGGAGGGCCGGGGTACAATGAGCAGTTCTTC
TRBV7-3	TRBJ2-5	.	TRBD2	CASSPGGAGETQYF	TGTGCCAGCAGCCCCGGGGGGGCGGGGGAGACCCAGTACTTC
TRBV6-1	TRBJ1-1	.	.	CASSGATGPTEAFF	TGTGCCAGCAGTGGAGCAACAGGGCCCACTGAAGCTTTCTTT
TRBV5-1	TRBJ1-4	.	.	CASSLGLLEKLFF	TGCGCCAGCAGCTTGGGACTGCTCGAAAAACTGTTTTTT
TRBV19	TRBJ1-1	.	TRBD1	CASSAGTANTEAFF	TGTGCCAGTAGCGCCGGGACAGCGAACACTGAAGCTTTCTTT
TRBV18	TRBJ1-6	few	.	CASSLPDSPLHF	TGTGCCAGCTCGCTACCGGATTCACCCCTCCACTTT
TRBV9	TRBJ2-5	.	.	CASSVSAGKETQYF	TGTGCCAGCAGCGTGAGCGCTGGCAAAGAGACCCAGTACTTC
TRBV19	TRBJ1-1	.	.	CASSATRNTEAFF	TGTGCCAGTAGTGCAACAAGGAACACTGAAGCTTTCTTT
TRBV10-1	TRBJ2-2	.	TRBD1	CASSDRIQGANTGELFF	TGCGCCAGCAGTGACCGCATTCAGGGGGCGAACACCGGGGAGCTGTTTTTT
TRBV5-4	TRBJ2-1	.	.	CASSLRGAGAYNEQFF	TGTGCCAGCAGCTTGAGGGGGGCGGGGGCCTACAATGAGCAGTTCTTC
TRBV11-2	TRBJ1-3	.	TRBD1	CASSFPTGPDGGTIYF	TGTGCCAGCAGCTTTCCGACAGGGCCCGACGGGGGCACCATATATTTT
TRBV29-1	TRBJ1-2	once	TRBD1	CSVALSDRGEAKYGYTF	TGCAGCGTTGCTCTTTCAGACAGGGGCGAGGCAAAATATGGCTACACCTTC
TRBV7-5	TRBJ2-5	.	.	CVRSAGQLQETQYF	TGTGTCAGAAGCGCGGGACAGCTCCAAGAGACCCAGTACTTC
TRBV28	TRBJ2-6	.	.	CASSLLGAGANVLTF	TGTGCCAGCAGTTTATTGGGGGCGGGGGCCAACGTCCTGACTTTC
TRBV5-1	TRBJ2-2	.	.	CASSPTLGTGELFF	TGCGCCAGCAGCCCCACCCTCGGCACCGGGGAGCTGTTTTTT
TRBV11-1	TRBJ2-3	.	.	CASSFQGVVSDTQYF	TGTGCCAGCAGCTTCCAAGGGGTCGTGTCAGATACGCAGTATTTT
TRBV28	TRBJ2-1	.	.	CASSLSGGRVNEQFF	TGTGCCAGCAGTTTATCTGGGGGCAGGGTGAATGAGCAGTTCTTC
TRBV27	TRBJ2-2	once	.	CASSFGNRDGGQLFF	TGTGCCAGCAGTTTCGGGAACAGGGATGGTGGGCAGCTGTTTTTT
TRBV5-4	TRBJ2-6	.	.	CASSSPWANVLTF	TGTGCCAGCAGCTCCCCCTGGGCCAACGTCCTGACTTTC
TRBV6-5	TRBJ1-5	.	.	CASSYKTGDQPQHF	TGTGCCAGCAGTTATAAGACAGGAGATCAGCCCCAGCATTTT
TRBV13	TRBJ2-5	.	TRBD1	CASSTRTGDEQETQYF	TGTGCCAGCAGCACTCGGACAGGGGACGAGCAAGAGACCCAGTACTTC
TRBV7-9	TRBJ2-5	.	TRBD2	CASSGGLAGRETQYF	TGTGCCAGCAGCGGAGGACTAGCGGGTAGAGAGACCCAGTACTTC
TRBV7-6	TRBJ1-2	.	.	CASSQLPTRSYGYTF	TGTGCCAGCAGTCAGCTTCCGACACGCAGCTATGGCTACACCTTC
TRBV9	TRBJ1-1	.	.	CASSVKGGTEAFF	TGTGCCAGCAGCGTAAAAGGGGGCACTGAAGCTTTCTTT
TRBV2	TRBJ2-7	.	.	CASSEHGGALSEQYF	TGTGCCAGCAGTGAACATGGGGGCGCGCTGTCCGAGCAGTACTTC
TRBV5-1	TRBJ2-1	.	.	CASSPDAGGSYNEQFF	TGCGCCAGCAGTCCGGACGCGGGCGGATCGTACAATGAGCAGTTCTTC